This T cell receptor beta chain stems from a study of shared clonotypes between healthy human individuals. Donors were Caucasian adults residing in Nashville, Tennessee, USA. Original methodology: ImmunoSEQ supplied junction-only sequences lacking quality scores, so filtering was different. Repertoires were generated with immunoSEQ multiplex PCR, while TCRdb's copy carries only in-frame clones and drops some. V and J calls and clone size are as listed in that table; D and trimming were resolved from the DNA. The repertoire includes roughly 2.6 million clones, 85% to 95% of them detected once, and around 0.15% sits in the top ten. Germline CDR1 reads SGHNT; CDR2 reads YENEEA. CDR3 length: 13 amino acids. V was cut by 3 bases and J by 5 bases, with 10 bases left in between.

Material for sequencing was naive CD4+ T cells sorted from blood. Stated subset: CD45RA+ positively selected. The TCR was taken from a man between 18 and 35 years old in good health. The genes are TRBV11-3 and TRBJ1-1; no clear D. The CDR3: CASSFTPLTEAFF. CDR3 sequence (DNA): TGTGCCAGCAGCTTTACCCCCCTAACTGAAGCTTTCTTT. The full variable domain, rest sourced from reference TRBV11-3 and TRBJ1-1, is EAGVVQSPRYKIIEKKQPVAFWCNPISGHNTLYWYLQNLGQGPELLIRYENEEAVDDSQLPKDRFSAERLKGVDSTLKIQPAELGDSAVYLCASSFTPLTEAFFGQGTRLTVV.